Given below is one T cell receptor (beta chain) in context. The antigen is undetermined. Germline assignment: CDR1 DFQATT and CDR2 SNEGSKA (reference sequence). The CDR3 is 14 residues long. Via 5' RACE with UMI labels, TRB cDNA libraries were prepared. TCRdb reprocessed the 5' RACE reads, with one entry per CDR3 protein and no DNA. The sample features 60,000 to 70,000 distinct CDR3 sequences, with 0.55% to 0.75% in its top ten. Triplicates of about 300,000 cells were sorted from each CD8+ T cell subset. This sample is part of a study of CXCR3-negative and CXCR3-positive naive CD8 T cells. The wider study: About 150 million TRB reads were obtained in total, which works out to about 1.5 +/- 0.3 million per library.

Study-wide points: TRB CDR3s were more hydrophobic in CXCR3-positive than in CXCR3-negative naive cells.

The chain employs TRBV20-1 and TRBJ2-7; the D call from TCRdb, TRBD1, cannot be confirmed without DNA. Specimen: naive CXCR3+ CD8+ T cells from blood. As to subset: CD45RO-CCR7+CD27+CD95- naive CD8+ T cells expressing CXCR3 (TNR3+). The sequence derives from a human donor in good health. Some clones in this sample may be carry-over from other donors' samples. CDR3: CSARDRQGAYEQYF.